In its sample, the clone carrying this T cell receptor beta chain was seen once. Its antigen is still unknown. V gave up 5 bases and J gave up 8 bases; unmatched junction bases: 29. The CDR3 is 21 residues long. Germline CDR1 reads SNHLY; CDR2 reads FYNNEI. The data originate from a study of read filtering for tumor transcriptome and immune sequencing. Study as a whole: Revised staging placed roughly eight patients in R-ISS I, 15 to 20 in II, 7 in III.

This library used about 360 ng RNA and molecular barcoded adaptors spanning alpha/delta and beta/gamma chains. TCRdb reanalysed the reads using MiXCR and keeps one entry per CDR3 protein. The sample carries just over 450 distinct CDR3 sequences, 75% to 85% recorded once. Study findings and constraints: Dropping single-read clonotypes raised IR-seq and RNA-seq shared-clonotype correlation. Compared with RNA-seq, IR-seq gave much higher clonotype depth and reliability.

Material: a population of CD138-negative cells sorted from bone marrow. The receptor was derived from a donor aged 40 or over with multiple myeloma. This table probably holds off-target reads from a library built for another chain. The chain recombines TRBV2 with TRBJ2-1, with 8 bases lining up with TRBD2. The chain's CDR3 is CASSHPRGQLRAGEPIDEQFF. The CDR3 DNA reads as TGTGCCAGCAGTCACCCTCGTGGGCAGTTAAGAGCGGGAGAGCCGATAGATGAGCAGTTCTTC.